A single sample gave rise to the 27 T cell receptor beta chains below, sequenced in a study of T-cell reconstitution after alpha-beta-depleted transplantation in children. Preparing the TCRbeta library involved the use of unique molecular identifiers. In TCRdb, the PCR reads were re-called with MiXCR into one record per CDR3 protein. The table has some 550,000 distinct CDR3 sequences, around 17% seen once. This specimen consisted of PBMCs from the stem cell graft donor, obtained from the stem cell graft. Source of these receptors: a human donor who donated a stem cell graft to a child with acute lymphoblastic leukemia.

This clonotype has only a few counts. The CDR3 DNA reads as TGCGCCAGCAGCTTGGAGATAGGGGTCGAGCAGTACTTC. Translated: CASSLEIGVEQYF. The V and J genes are TRBV5-1 and TRBJ2-7; tentative D call: TRBD1 (5 bases). The CDR3 has 13 amino acids. Germline V gives CDR1 SGHRS, CDR2 YFSETQ. Trimming took 0 bases from V and 6 from J, leaving 10 bases between them. The full variable domain, its missing parts supplied by reference TRBV5-1 and TRBJ2-7, is KAGVTQTPRYLIKTRGQQVTLSCSPISGHRSVSWYQQTPGQGLQFLFEYFSETQRNKGNFPGRFSGRQFSNSRSEMNVSTLELGDSALYLCASSLEIGVEQYFGPGTRLTVT.

The chain joins TRBV6-5 to TRBJ2-1, with 9 bases matching TRBD2. The CDR3 runs to 15 residues. Looked up from germline, CDR1 is MNHEY and CDR2 is SVGAGI. Trimming at V came to 4 bases and at J to 7 bases, leaving 8 bases not matched to a gene. The CDR3 bases are TGTGCCAGCAGTTCTCAAGGGACTAGCAAGAATGAGCAGTTCTTC. This sequence encodes CASSSQGTSKNEQFF.

This clonotype was seen only a few times. The V gene is TRBV5-1, the J gene TRBJ2-7, with D possibly being TRBD1 (5 bases). The V gene lost 4 bases and the J gene lost 3 bases, with 17 bases spanning the gap. Germline CDR1 SGHRS, CDR2 YFSETQ. This CDR3 comprises 15 residues. The CDR3 DNA reads TGCGCCAGCAGCCACCTTACAGGTGCGATCTACGAGCAGTACTTC. This gives the protein CASSHLTGAIYEQYF.

Note on this clonotype: One end of the junction varies from germline; a read error may be responsible. The rearrangement joins TRBV3-1 to TRBJ2-5; 11 bases map to TRBD2. CDR3 length equals 18 residues. Germline V CDR1 and CDR2: LGHDT, YNNKEL (reference sequence). The CDR3 coding sequence is TGTGCCTGCAGTCCGGTAGCGGGAGGGAGTCGCGGTCAAGAGACCCAGTACTTC. It codes for CACSPVAGGSRGQETQYF.

The chain joins TRBV19 to TRBJ1-2; the D is unclear. V was cut by 3 bases and J by 4 bases, with 9 bases left in between. The germline V gene encodes CDR1 LNHDA and CDR2 SQIVND (reference sequence). The CDR3 has 13 amino acids. The CDR3 sequence: CASSMNTFYGYTF. DNA of the CDR3: TGTGCCAGTAGTATGAACACCTTCTATGGCTACACCTTC.

J is TRBJ2-7 and V is TRBV7-9; 10 nucleotides align to TRBD2. With 5 bases clipped from V and 5 bases from J, the junction kept 0 bases outside the gene matches. Germline assignment: CDR1 SEHNR and CDR2 FQNEAQ (reference sequence). This CDR3 contains 12 residues. In DNA, the CDR3 is TGTGCCAGCAGCGGACTAGCGGACGAGCAGTACTTC. Residues: CASSGLADEQYF.

The V and J genes are TRBV14 and TRBJ2-1; 13 bases map to TRBD2. V was clipped by 4 bases and J by 6 bases; unmatched bases: 9. CDR3 length: 17 amino acids. The germline V gene has CDR1 SGHDN and CDR2 FVKESK. CDR3 residues: CASSPVMTSGRSNEQFF. The CDR3 DNA reads as TGTGCCAGCAGCCCTGTAATGACTAGCGGGAGGAGCAATGAGCAGTTCTTC.

This clonotype was seen a few times. The chain couples TRBV5-1 to TRBJ2-7; no definite D call. The CDR3 is made up of 15 amino acids. The V end was cut by 0 bases, the J end by 1 base, with 11 bases between. Per germline, CDR1 SGHRS and CDR2 YFSETQ. The CDR3 DNA reads as TGCGCCAGCAGCTTGGAGGGTGGAATATCCTACGAGCAGTACTTC. Translating gives CASSLEGGISYEQYF.

This chain joins TRBV4-1 and TRBJ2-3; no firm D call. There are 14 residues in the CDR3. With 4 bases removed from V and 4 bases from J, the gap between germline ends came to 12 bases. Per the germline V gene, CDR1 is MGHRA and CDR2 is YSYEKL. This CDR3 reads CASSPSSRADTQYF. In nucleotides, the CDR3 is TGCGCCAGCAGCCCAAGCTCTAGAGCAGATACGCAGTATTTT.

The chain links TRBV10-3 to TRBJ2-1; D call uncertain. The germline V gene encodes CDR1 ENHRY and CDR2 SYGVKD. The V and J ends lost 4 bases and 8 bases respectively, with 12 bases between them. The CDR3 is made up of 13 amino acids. The CDR3: CAISVRLSYEQFF. In nucleotides, the CDR3 is TGTGCCATCAGTGTCCGCCTATCATATGAGCAGTTCTTC.

The chain employs TRBV4-1 and TRBJ2-1; the match to TRBD2 covers 11 bases. This CDR3 has 15 residues. With V trimmed by 1 base and J by 8 bases, 4 bases remained unmatched. Germline V CDR1 and CDR2: MGHRA, YSYEKL. CDR3 in DNA: TGCGCCAGCAGCCAAGTGATAGCGGGGGGGGATGAGCAGTTCTTC. Protein product: CASSQVIAGGDEQFF.

This clonotype occurred a few times. The rearrangement uses TRBV12-3 or TRBV12-4 and TRBJ2-2; D perhaps matches TRBD2 (5 bases). V was cut by 2 bases and J by 6 bases, with 10 bases left in between. The CDR3 consists of 14 residues. The CDR3 here is CASSLRESSGELFF. The CDR3 DNA reads TGTGCCAGCAGTTTAAGGGAGAGCTCCGGGGAGCTGTTTTTT.

This clonotype was seen only a few times. The gene calls are TRBV27 and TRBJ2-7; D gene ambiguous. This CDR3 region has 14 residues. Trimming took off 0 bases at V and 4 bases at J, with 10 bases between the two ends. CDR1 is MNHEY, CDR2 SMNVEV, per germline (reference sequence). DNA of the CDR3: TGTGCCAGCAGTTTATCGCAGAACGGTTACGAGCAGTACTTC. As protein: CASSLSQNGYEQYF.

This chain uses TRBV10-3 with TRBJ2-1; D unresolved. Germline values: CDR1 ENHRY, CDR2 SYGVKD. This CDR3 is built from 15 residues. V lost 4 bases, J lost 1 base, and 11 bases lay in between. The CDR3 region is CAISGGTLSYNEQFF. The CDR3 DNA sequence: TGTGCCATCAGTGGCGGCACCCTTTCCTACAATGAGCAGTTCTTC.

The chain employs TRBV6-1 and TRBJ2-7; the D gene could be TRBD1 or TRBD2 (5 bases each). Trimming took off 6 bases at V and 1 base at J, with 16 bases between the two ends. Germline CDR1 MNHNS, CDR2 SASEGT. The CDR3 length is 15 residues. CDR3 region: CASSEPGTASYEQYF. The DNA of the CDR3 is TGTGCCAGCAGCGAACCCGGGACCGCGTCCTACGAGCAGTACTTC.

The V gene is TRBV10-1, the J gene TRBJ1-4; 9 bases align to TRBD1. The germline CDR1 and CDR2 sequences are WNHNN and SYGVQD (reference sequence). J gave up 8 bases and V 4 bases, and 2 bases lay outside the gene matches. The CDR3 loop spans 13 amino acids. CDR3 coding DNA: TGCGCCAGCAGTGGACAGGGGGGAGAAAAACTGTTTTTT. Protein: CASSGQGGEKLFF.

The chain links TRBV9 to TRBJ2-1; 16 nucleotides line up with TRBD2. Germline V gene data show CDR1 as SGDLS and CDR2 as YYNGEE. CDR3 length: 16 residues. The J segment lost 10 bases and the V segment lost 0 bases, leaving 4 bases of the junction unmatched. This CDR3 reads CASSVAGLAGGGEQFF. DNA of the CDR3: TGTGCCAGCAGCGTAGCGGGACTAGCGGGAGGGGGGGAGCAGTTCTTC.

The J gene is TRBJ2-7, the V gene TRBV29-1, with D perhaps matching TRBD1 (5 bases). Trimming took 4 bases from V and 3 from J, leaving 7 bases between them. Germline V gene lookup returns CDR1 SQVTM and CDR2 ANQGSEA. CDR3 length: 11 amino acids. The CDR3 sequence is CSVGGDYEQYF. The CDR3 bases are TGCAGCGTTGGGGGCGACTACGAGCAGTACTTC.

The genes are TRBV12-3 or TRBV12-4 and TRBJ2-7; perhaps D is TRBD1 or TRBD2 (6 bases each). This CDR3 contains 15 residues. Trimming cost V 3 bases and J 4 bases, with 16 bases left between them. Here the CDR3 DNA reads TGTGCCAGCAGTTTTGGTGGGGGGCGCACGTACGAGCAGTACTTC. This gives the protein CASSFGGGRTYEQYF.

The rearrangement joins TRBV10-3 to TRBJ2-1, with a possible D match to TRBD1 (5 bases). With 0 bases removed from V and 12 bases from J, the gap between germline ends came to 15 bases. CDR1 and CDR2 from the germline V gene are ENHRY and SYGVKD. This CDR3 is 14 amino acids long. CDR3 coding DNA: TGTGCCATCAGTGAGTCGGGTGTGAAAGACAGGCAGTTCTTC. Amino acids: CAISESGVKDRQFF.

The genes are TRBV12-3 or TRBV12-4 and TRBJ2-3; 10 positions match TRBD2. The CDR3 is 17 amino acids. V gave up 4 bases and J gave up 11 bases; unmatched junction bases: 18. The CDR3 nucleotides read TGTGCCAGCAGTTGGGTGAGCGGGAGGGTCCCGGCGGGGGTGCAGTATTTT. It specifies CASSWVSGRVPAGVQYF.

This clonotype occurred many times. V is TRBV5-1 and J is TRBJ2-7; D gene ambiguous. This CDR3 region has 13 residues. The germline V gene encodes CDR1 SGHRS and CDR2 YFSETQ. V dropped 4 bases and J dropped 0 bases, with 8 bases sitting between them. In DNA form, the CDR3 reads TGCGCCAGCAGCCCCTCCAACTCCTACGAGCAGTACTTC. It is translated as CASSPSNSYEQYF. The complete variable domain, with remaining parts taken from reference TRBV5-1 and TRBJ2-7, reads KAGVTQTPRYLIKTRGQQVTLSCSPISGHRSVSWYQQTPGQGLQFLFEYFSETQRNKGNFPGRFSGRQFSNSRSEMNVSTLELGDSALYLCASSPSNSYEQYFGPGTRLTVT.

The chain employs TRBV5-1 and TRBJ2-1; D is ambiguous. The germline V gene has CDR1 SGHRS and CDR2 YFSETQ. V was shortened by 0 bases and J by 5 bases, with 6 bases between the two germline ends. The CDR3 has 13 amino acids. This CDR3 reads CASSLGHNNEQFF. Here the CDR3 DNA reads TGCGCCAGCAGCTTGGGGCACAACAATGAGCAGTTCTTC.

The V and J genes are TRBV6-1 and TRBJ1-5; the match to TRBD1 covers 7 bases. Germline assignment: CDR1 MNHNS and CDR2 SASEGT. The CDR3 has 17 residues. V lost 6 bases and J lost 5; bases outside the gene matches: 16. The CDR3 region is CASRTLQVRGPHQPQHF. CDR3 DNA sequence: TGTGCCAGCAGGACACTCCAGGTGAGGGGGCCTCATCAGCCCCAGCATTTT.

This chain joins TRBV30 and TRBJ1-2; maybe TRBD1 (5 bases). V was cut by 2 bases and J by 4 bases, with 14 bases left in between. The CDR3 is made up of 14 amino acids. Germline values: CDR1 GTSNPN, CDR2 SVGIG (reference sequence). This CDR3 is CAWSISGTRYGYTF. The CDR3 DNA reads as TGTGCCTGGAGTATCTCCGGGACGCGCTATGGCTACACCTTC. The full variable domain, in which reference TRBV30 and TRBJ1-2 provide the parts outside the CDR3, is SQTIHQWPATLVQPVGSPLSLECTVEGTSNPNLYWYRQAAGRGLQLLFYSVGIGQISSEVPQNLSASRPQDRQFILSSKKLLLSDSGFYLCAWSISGTRYGYTFGSGTRLTVV.

This clonotype showed up many times. V is TRBV20-1 and J is TRBJ2-2; 11 bases line up with TRBD2. Trimming removed 4 bases from V and 3 bases from J; junction bases left unmatched: 4. The CDR3 contains 15 residues. Germline assignment: CDR1 DFQATT and CDR2 SNEGSKA (reference sequence). CDR3 sequence (DNA): TGCAGTGCTAAGTATAGCGGGAGGGACACCGGGGAGCTGTTTTTT. It translates to CSAKYSGRDTGELFF.

This clonotype was seen more than once but under ten times. The chain couples TRBV29-1 to TRBJ2-3; 13 bases map to TRBD2. The CDR3 length is 14 residues. Per the germline V gene, CDR1 is SQVTM and CDR2 is ANQGSEA. With V trimmed by 7 bases and J by 6 bases, 7 bases remained unmatched. In DNA, the CDR3 is TGCAGCGGGGGACTAGCGGGGTTAGCGGATACGCAGTATTTT. It yields the protein CSGGLAGLADTQYF.